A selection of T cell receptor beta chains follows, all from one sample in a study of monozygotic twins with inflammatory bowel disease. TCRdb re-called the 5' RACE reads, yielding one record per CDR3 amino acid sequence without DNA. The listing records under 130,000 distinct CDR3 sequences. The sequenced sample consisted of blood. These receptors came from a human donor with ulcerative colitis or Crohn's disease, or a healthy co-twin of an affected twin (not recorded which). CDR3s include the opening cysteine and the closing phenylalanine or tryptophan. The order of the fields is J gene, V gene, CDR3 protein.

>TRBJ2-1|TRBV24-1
CATSGTSGPSPGIYNEQFF
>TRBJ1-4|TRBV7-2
CASSLGQGAGEKLFF
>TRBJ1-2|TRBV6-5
CASIMNLGILSYGYTF
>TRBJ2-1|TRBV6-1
CASTPRQGPVVQFF
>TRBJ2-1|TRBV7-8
CASSFAGTGMDEQFF
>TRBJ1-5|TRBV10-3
CAISESSFRGPLDRVGNQPQHF
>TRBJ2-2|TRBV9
CASSVVSGGAPGGNTGELFF
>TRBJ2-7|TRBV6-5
CASSYFGGYEQYF
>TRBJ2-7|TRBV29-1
CSVAGLAAYEQYF
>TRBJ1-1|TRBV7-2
CASSLDYGTSFTLF
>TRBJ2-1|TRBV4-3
CASSQEDTGGNEQFF
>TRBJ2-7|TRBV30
CAWMRLAGDLHEQYF
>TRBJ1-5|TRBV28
CASSQGFGNQPQHF
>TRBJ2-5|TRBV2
CASSDETEETQYF
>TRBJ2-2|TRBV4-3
CASSQGDSNTGELFF
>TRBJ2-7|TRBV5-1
CASSLETPSEQYF
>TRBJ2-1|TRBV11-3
CASSNRPLYNEQFF
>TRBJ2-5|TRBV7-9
CASSPRTGKETQYF
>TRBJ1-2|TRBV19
CASQNQVRANYGYTF
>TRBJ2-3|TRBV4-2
CASSWGSTDTQYF
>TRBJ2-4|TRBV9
CASSRVGGTSSRGNMQYF
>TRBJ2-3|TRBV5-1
CASSPPTGIAKYF
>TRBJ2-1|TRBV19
CASSIPSALSYNEQFF
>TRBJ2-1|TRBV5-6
CASSLEQGGIGEQFF
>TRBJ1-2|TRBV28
CASTETIVYGYTF
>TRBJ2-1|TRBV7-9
CASSPYNGRNEQFF
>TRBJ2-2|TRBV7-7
CAINEGFTGELFF
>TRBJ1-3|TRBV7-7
CASSLSRGNTIYF
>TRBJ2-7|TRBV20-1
CSARTGAVIEQYF
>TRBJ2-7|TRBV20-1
CSVAEPPTYEQYF
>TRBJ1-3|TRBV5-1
CASRPTQGSSGNTIYF
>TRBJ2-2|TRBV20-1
CSAPKTGGYLNTGELFF
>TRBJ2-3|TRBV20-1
CSAPIKGDTQYF
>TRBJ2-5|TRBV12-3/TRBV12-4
CASSFYQNQETQYF
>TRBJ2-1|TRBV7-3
CASSLSLISADEQFF
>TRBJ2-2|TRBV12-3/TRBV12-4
CASSLYRGNTGELFF
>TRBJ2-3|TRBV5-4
CASAIRRSTSTDTQYF
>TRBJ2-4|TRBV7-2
CASSINGGTKNIQYF
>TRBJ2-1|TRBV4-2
CASSQRLADSYNEQFF
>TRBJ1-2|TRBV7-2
CASSLRDSQGGYTF
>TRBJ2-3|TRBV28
CASSLPSSGQNTQYF
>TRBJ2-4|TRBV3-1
CATSRESTSGELAKNIQYF
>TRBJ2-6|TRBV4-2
CASSQDGLDGLTF
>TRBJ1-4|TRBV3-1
CASSQAAELFF
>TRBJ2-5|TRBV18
CASSPREETQYF
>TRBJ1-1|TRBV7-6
CASSLVRQNTEAFF
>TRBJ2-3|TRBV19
CASSLGPGVVSTDTQYF
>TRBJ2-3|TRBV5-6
CASRTGLAGYTDTQYF